A single sample gave rise to the 31 T cell receptor beta chains below, sequenced in a study of T-cell memory formation after mild COVID-19. TCRdb itself ran the 5' RACE reads through MiXCR, one entry per CDR3 protein. The sample lists about 360,000 distinct CDR3 sequences, 13% to 15% occurring once. Sequenced input: PBMCs or a T cell subset sorted from them (not recorded which). These receptors all come from a man between 18 and 35 years old who had mild COVID-19 (a few samples of this study predate the infection). Cell type and time point are not known.

The chain links TRBV4-2 to TRBJ1-6, with D perhaps matching TRBD1 (6 bases). Trimming took 5 bases from V and 7 from J, leaving 15 bases between them. The CDR3 spans 15 residues. The V gene's germline CDR1 is LGHNA and CDR2 YNFKEQ. CDR3 loop: CASSETGTLNSPLHF. CDR3 nucleotides: TGTGCCAGCAGCGAAACCGGGACACTGAATTCACCCCTCCACTTT.

J is TRBJ2-1 and V is TRBV4-1; 14 positions agree with TRBD2. Germline CDR1 and CDR2: MGHRA and YSYEKL. The CDR3 is 17 residues long. V trimming: 4 bases; J trimming: 1 base; junction bases outside the gene matches: 3. The CDR3 here is CASSRGTSGGSYNEQFF. The CDR3 DNA reads as TGCGCCAGCAGCCGCGGGACTAGCGGGGGTTCCTACAATGAGCAGTTCTTC.

This chain links TRBV10-2 with TRBJ2-3; D possibly corresponds to TRBD2 (7 bases). The CDR3 has 13 residues. The germline gives CDR1 WSHSY, CDR2 SAAADI. The ends were cut back, 7 bases at V and 4 bases at J, with 12 bases in the middle. The CDR3 DNA is TGCGCCAGCACGGGGGGCGGGGCAGATACGCAGTATTTT. This sequence encodes CASTGGGADTQYF.

This clonotype was counted between two and nine times. Here the CDR3 DNA reads TGTGCCAGCAGATCGGACAGGAGTAGCAATCAGCCCCAGCATTTT. This encodes CASRSDRSSNQPQHF. V usage is TRBV7-8 and J usage is TRBJ1-5, with 7 nucleotides matching TRBD1. V was pared by 6 bases and J by 0 bases, with 5 bases of the junction left unmatched. Germline assignment: CDR1 SGHVS and CDR2 FQNEAQ. CDR3 length: 15 residues.

This clonotype was seen a handful of times. The CDR3: CSVRPGLQYNEQFF. The CDR3 nucleotides read TGCAGTGTACGACCGGGACTTCAGTACAATGAGCAGTTCTTC. The rearrangement joins TRBV20-1 to TRBJ2-1; tentative D call: TRBD2 (6 bases). The V end was cut by 7 bases, the J end by 4 bases, with 17 bases between. Germline lookup yields CDR1 DFQATT and CDR2 SNEGSKA (reference sequence). CDR3 length: 14 amino acids.

The rearrangement uses TRBV27 and TRBJ1-5; D might be TRBD1 (6 bases). The germline V and J ends were trimmed by 0 bases and 13 bases, with 19 bases remaining between them. Germline V gene lookup returns CDR1 MNHEY and CDR2 SMNVEV (reference sequence). This CDR3 has 15 amino acids. In nucleotides, the CDR3 is TGTGCCAGCAGTTTATCGAGTCAGGGGAGGTGGGTACAGCATTTT. It encodes CASSLSSQGRWVQHF.

This clonotype was seen at least ten times. V is TRBV4-2 and J is TRBJ2-3, with D perhaps matching TRBD2 (6 bases). The germline V gene encodes CDR1 LGHNA and CDR2 YNFKEQ. V shed 0 bases and J shed 7 bases, with 14 bases lying between them. This CDR3 is 15 amino acids long. In DNA, the CDR3 is TGTGCCAGCAGCCAAGATTTGACTAGGGGAAATACGCAGTATTTT. Translating gives CASSQDLTRGNTQYF.

The chain carries TRBV12-3 or TRBV12-4 and TRBJ1-2; the D is unclear. CDR3 length: 12 residues. V shed 5 bases and J shed 4 bases, with 8 bases lying between them. CDR3 amino acids: CASSVNTYGYTF. The CDR3 coding sequence is TGTGCCAGCAGTGTCAACACCTATGGCTACACCTTC.

The sample holds a few counts of this clonotype. The chain couples TRBV4-1 to TRBJ2-7; D may correspond to TRBD1 or TRBD2 (5 bases each). This CDR3 region has 14 residues. V dropped 4 bases and J dropped 3 bases, with 13 bases sitting between them. Germline lookup yields CDR1 MGHRA and CDR2 YSYEKL. CDR3 DNA sequence: TGCGCCAGCAGCCCCCGGGACGGTGACTACGAGCAGTACTTC. This encodes CASSPRDGDYEQYF.

This clonotype was seen only a few times. The rearrangement joins TRBV18 to TRBJ1-1, with TRBD1 matching 8 bases. Looked up from germline, CDR1 is KGHSH and CDR2 is LQKENI. The CDR3 runs to 13 residues. With V trimmed by 6 bases and J by 1 base, 1 base remained unmatched. CDR3 coding DNA: TGTGCCAGCTCGACAGGGGAGAACACTGAAGCTTTCTTT. This translates into CASSTGENTEAFF.

The chain recombines TRBV5-1 with TRBJ2-3; no clear D gene. V gave up 4 bases and J gave up 2 bases, with 8 bases separating them. The V gene's germline CDR1 is SGHRS and CDR2 YFSETQ. The length of the CDR3 is 13 residues. Here the CDR3 reads CASSNGFTDTQYF. CDR3 nucleotide sequence: TGCGCCAGCAGCAACGGGTTCACAGATACGCAGTATTTT. The full variable domain, with the rest looked up from reference TRBV5-1 and TRBJ2-3, is KAGVTQTPRYLIKTRGQQVTLSCSPISGHRSVSWYQQTPGQGLQFLFEYFSETQRNKGNFPGRFSGRQFSNSRSEMNVSTLELGDSALYLCASSNGFTDTQYFGPGTRLTVL.

This clonotype turned up a few times. The rearrangement links TRBV10-1 to TRBJ1-4, with a tentative D call TRBD1 (5 bases). The CDR3 is 15 amino acids. CDR1 and CDR2 (germline): WNHNN, SYGVQD (reference sequence). V shed 4 bases and J shed 5 bases, with 14 bases lying between them. CDR3 in DNA: TGCGCCAGCAGTGGAGCGAGGGGCGAAAATGAAAAACTGTTTTTT. Translating it yields CASSGARGENEKLFF.

The chain links TRBV7-3 to TRBJ2-1, with 10 bases matching TRBD2. Germline V CDR1 and CDR2: SGHTA, FQGTGA. The CDR3 spans 14 residues. Losses at the gene ends were 5 bases for V and 6 bases for J; bases not matched to a gene: 4. CDR3 nucleotide sequence: TGTGCCAGCAGCCCAGCGGGGGGGCTCAATGAGCAGTTCTTC. Translation: CASSPAGGLNEQFF.

This clonotype was counted a few times. This chain uses TRBV7-2 with TRBJ1-1, with unresolved D. Germline V gene lookup returns CDR1 SGHTA and CDR2 FQGNSA. V was cut by 5 bases and J by 5 bases, with 18 bases left in between. This CDR3 comprises 15 residues. CDR3 bases: TGTGCCAGCAGCCTCTCGGCGAGCATGAGGACTGAAGCTTTCTTT. Protein sequence: CASSLSASMRTEAFF.

This clonotype appeared a few times. An end of the junction does not agree with germline; a read error may underlie this. This rearrangement joins TRBV7-7 to TRBJ2-5; a possible D gene is TRBD1 (6 bases). This CDR3 has 14 residues. From germline, CDR1 is SSHAT and CDR2 FNYEAQ (reference sequence). This CDR3 is CASSLVTGKETQYF. CDR3 nucleotide sequence: TGTGCTAGCAGCTTAGTTACAGGGAAAGAGACCCAGTACTTC. The whole variable domain, remainder taken from reference TRBV7-7 and TRBJ2-5, is GAGVSQSPRYKVTKRGQDVTLRCDPISSHATLYWYQQALGQGPEFLTYFNYEAQPDKSGLPSDRFSAERPEGSISTLTIQRTEQRDSAMYRCASSLVTGKETQYFGPGTRLLVL.

The chain has TRBV4-1 and TRBJ2-1; possible D gene TRBD2, 5 bases. The CDR3 length is 15 residues. The ends were cut back, 3 bases at V and 6 bases at J, with 15 bases in the middle. Germline V gives CDR1 MGHRA, CDR2 YSYEKL. Here the CDR3 reads CASSQSELAVNEQFF. The CDR3 nucleotides are TGCGCCAGCAGCCAGTCGGAGCTAGCCGTCAATGAGCAGTTCTTC.

The chain is built from TRBV4-1 and TRBJ1-6; D unclear. Trimming removed 4 bases from V and 8 bases from J, with 9 bases in between. The length of the CDR3 is 13 residues. CDR1 is MGHRA, CDR2 YSYEKL, per germline. Here the CDR3 DNA reads TGCGCCAGCAGCCGCAAGTGGGATTCACCCCTCCACTTT. It translates to CASSRKWDSPLHF.

The chain employs TRBV11-1 and TRBJ2-7; 7 bases match TRBD1. Looked up from germline, CDR1 is SGHAT and CDR2 is FQDESV (reference sequence). The CDR3 spans 14 residues. V was pared by 4 bases and J by 5 bases, with 8 bases of the junction left unmatched. This CDR3 reads CASSSSTGNNEQYF. The DNA of the CDR3 is TGTGCCAGCAGCTCATCGACAGGGAACAACGAGCAGTACTTC.

V gene TRBV5-1 combines with J gene TRBJ2-7, with TRBD1 identical over 10 bases. From germline, CDR1 is SGHRS and CDR2 YFSETQ. The CDR3 totals 15 residues. J lost 4 bases, V lost 4 bases, and 8 bases had no gene match. The chain's CDR3 is CASSTRQGAGYEQYF. CDR3 DNA sequence: TGCGCCAGCAGCACCCGACAGGGGGCCGGATACGAGCAGTACTTC.

The rearrangement links TRBV7-2 to TRBJ2-2; 8 bases map to TRBD2. The CDR3 contains 16 residues. CDR1 is SGHTA, CDR2 FQGNSA, per germline. The J segment lost 5 bases and the V segment lost 6 bases, leaving 11 bases of the junction unmatched. CDR3 bases: TGTGCCAGCAGTTACATACGGGGCGGGGGGACCGGGGAGCTGTTTTTT. Protein: CASSYIRGGGTGELFF.

The CDR3 loop reads CASSVGQGLQETQYF. In DNA form, the CDR3 reads TGTGCCAGCAGCGTGGGACAGGGGCTCCAAGAGACCCAGTACTTC. This chain joins TRBV7-6 and TRBJ2-5; 10 bases are a match to TRBD1. Germline V gene data show CDR1 as SGHVS and CDR2 as FNYEAQ. With V trimmed by 5 bases and J by 1 base, 4 bases remained unmatched. The CDR3 is 15 amino acids. The full variable domain, with the rest looked up from reference TRBV7-6 and TRBJ2-5, is GAGVSQSPRYKVTKRGQDVALRCDPISGHVSLYWYRQALGQGPEFLTYFNYEAQQDKSGLPNDRFSAERPEGSISTLTIQRTEQRDSAMYRCASSVGQGLQETQYFGPGTRLLVL.

V and J are TRBV12-3 or TRBV12-4 and TRBJ2-3; perhaps D is TRBD1 or TRBD2 (5 bases each). The length of the CDR3 is 17 residues. V lost 6 bases and J 0 bases, leaving 19 bases between the germline ends. The CDR3 coding sequence is TGTGCCAGCAGCGAAACTGTACAGGACTCTAGCACAGATACGCAGTATTTT. It encodes CASSETVQDSSTDTQYF.

The J gene is TRBJ2-2, the V gene TRBV6-6, with unresolved D. The CDR3 runs 14 residues. The V and J ends lost 2 bases and 4 bases respectively, with 8 bases between them. The germline V gene has CDR1 MNHNY and CDR2 SVGAGI (reference sequence). CDR3 DNA: TGTGCCAGCAGTTACGATAGACCCACCGGGGAGCTGTTTTTT. It encodes CASSYDRPTGELFF.

The CDR3 sequence is CASSQEWPFKSSYNSPLHF. The CDR3 nucleotides read TGCGCCAGCAGCCAAGAATGGCCCTTTAAGAGCTCCTATAATTCACCCCTCCACTTT. The V call is TRBV4-1, the J call TRBJ1-6; D is undetermined. The CDR3 has 19 residues. Trimming removed 0 bases at V and 0 bases at J, with 15 bases between. Germline V CDR1 and CDR2: MGHRA, YSYEKL.

This clonotype was observed at least ten times. V usage is TRBV6-1 and J usage is TRBJ2-7, with unresolved D. The CDR3 has 14 amino acids. Deletions cut 0 bases from V and 1 base from J, with 7 bases between. CDR1 is MNHNS, CDR2 SASEGT, per germline. As DNA, the CDR3 is TGTGCCAGCAGTGAAGCGGGCGGATCCTACGAGCAGTACGTC. Its protein is CASSEAGGSYEQYV.

The genes are TRBV11-2 and TRBJ2-5; 8 bases align to TRBD1. The V gene's germline CDR1 is SGHAT and CDR2 FQNNGV. Trimming cost V 5 bases and J 5 bases; bases outside gene matches: 10. This CDR3 has 15 amino acids. The CDR3: CASSPGRQGRETQYF. Written as DNA, the CDR3 is TGTGCCAGCAGCCCCGGGCGACAGGGGAGGGAGACCCAGTACTTC.

The rearrangement links TRBV7-2 to TRBJ1-5; tentative D call: TRBD1 (5 bases). V lost 5 bases to trimming and J lost 3 bases, with 14 bases between them. Looked up from germline, CDR1 is SGHTA and CDR2 is FQGNSA. The CDR3 loop spans 15 amino acids. DNA for the CDR3: TGTGCCAGCAGCGAAGAAACAGGATCCAATCAGCCCCAGCATTTT. This sequence encodes CASSEETGSNQPQHF.

This clonotype has only a few counts. The chain links TRBV6-5 to TRBJ2-2; the D gene is possibly TRBD1 (7 bases). Germline lookup yields CDR1 MNHEY and CDR2 SVGAGI. Trimming removed 6 bases at V and 6 bases at J, with 17 bases between. This CDR3 contains 15 residues. The CDR3 nucleotides read TGTGCCAGCAGCCGAGTGACAGGGAGGTCCGGGGAGCTGTTTTTT. Its protein is CASSRVTGRSGELFF.

The table lists this clonotype with a few counts. This chain uses TRBV6-5 with TRBJ1-2, with 8 positions matching TRBD1. Per the germline V gene, CDR1 is MNHEY and CDR2 is SVGAGI. CDR3 length: 14 residues. J lost 8 bases, V lost 5 bases, and 10 bases had no gene match. The CDR3 protein is CASSPGQGGKGYTF. DNA of the CDR3: TGTGCCAGCAGTCCCGGACAGGGCGGAAAAGGCTACACCTTC.

This chain uses TRBV24-1 with TRBJ1-5; D unclear. The CDR3 is 14 amino acids. Trimming shortened V by 3 bases and J by 8 bases, and 13 bases separated the two germline ends. Germline V gene data show CDR1 as KGHDR and CDR2 as SFDVKD. The CDR3 here is CATSDHKGTEPQHF. As DNA, the CDR3 is TGTGCCACCAGTGATCATAAGGGAACGGAGCCCCAGCATTTT.

This clonotype has only a few counts. The chain is built from TRBV7-2 and TRBJ1-2; D not resolved. V was cut by 2 bases and J by 4 bases, with 14 bases left in between. The CDR3 has 15 amino acids. Germline CDR1 reads SGHTA; CDR2 reads FQGNSA. The DNA for the CDR3 is TGTGCCAGCAGCTTAACCGGACGGGAAAGCTATGGCTACACCTTC. Its translation is CASSLTGRESYGYTF.